Each of the 13 T cell receptor beta chains below was sequenced from the same sample in a study of shared clonotypes between healthy human individuals. Some clones are missing from TCRdb's copy, which holds only in-frame ones; the method was immunoSEQ multiplex PCR. Among about 710,000 clones listed, 73% were seen once. The sequenced sample consisted of memory CD4+ T cells sorted from blood. The subset here: CD45RA-negative fraction. These receptors originate from a woman aged 25 to 39 in good health.

This clone was detected only a few times. The chain joins TRBV27 to TRBJ2-1; D is perhaps TRBD1 or TRBD2 (5 bases each). The CDR3 sequence is 12 residues long. V was cut by 6 bases and J by 9 bases, with 12 bases left in between. Germline assignment: CDR1 MNHEY and CDR2 SMNVEV (reference sequence). The CDR3 here is CASSRRGLEQFF. CDR3 in DNA: TGTGCCAGCAGCCGCCGGGGCCTTGAGCAGTTCTTC.

About this clone: The sample carries other DNA sequences with the same CDR3. V gene TRBV5-1 combines with J gene TRBJ1-1, with D hard to call. V lost 0 bases, J lost 1 base, and 4 bases lay in between. The CDR3 extends over 13 amino acids. Germline loops: CDR1 SGHRS, CDR2 YFSETQ. CDR3 sequence: CASSLAQNTEAFF. The DNA for the CDR3 is TGCGCCAGCAGCTTGGCCCAGAACACTGAAGCTTTCTTT. The full variable domain, completed using reference TRBV5-1 and TRBJ1-1, is KAGVTQTPRYLIKTRGQQVTLSCSPISGHRSVSWYQQTPGQGLQFLFEYFSETQRNKGNFPGRFSGRQFSNSRSEMNVSTLELGDSALYLCASSLAQNTEAFFGQGTRLTVV.

The chain combines TRBV28 with TRBJ2-3, with TRBD1 as a possible D gene (5 bases). The CDR3 has 15 residues. Germline CDR1 MDHEN, CDR2 SYDVKM. Trimming took off 4 bases at V and 4 bases at J, with 15 bases between the two ends. Here the CDR3 DNA reads TGTGCCAGCAGTTCGTCAGGGTCTTTGTCAGATACGCAGTATTTT. It is translated as CASSSSGSLSDTQYF.

The J gene is TRBJ2-3, the V gene TRBV7-2; unclear D gene. Germline V lookup: CDR1 SGHTA, CDR2 FQGNSA. V lost 5 bases and J 1 base, leaving 1 base between the germline ends. The CDR3 has 11 amino acids. The CDR3 is CASSRTDTQYF. CDR3 coding DNA: TGTGCCAGCAGCCGCACAGATACGCAGTATTTT.

The CDR3: CASSPRGTRTDYYGYTF. The CDR3 DNA is TGTGCCAGCAGTCCCAGGGGTACTCGGACAGACTACTATGGCTACACCTTC. The chain recombines TRBV28 with TRBJ1-2; a weak D match, TRBD1 (6 bases). Per germline, CDR1 MDHEN and CDR2 SYDVKM. The V end lost 5 bases, the J end lost 3 bases, and 22 bases lay between the germline ends. CDR3 length: 17 residues.

V gene TRBV10-3 combines with J gene TRBJ1-1; D gene unclear. Trimming shortened V by 7 bases and J by 1 base, and 7 bases separated the two germline ends. The CDR3 is 12 amino acids. Germline lookup yields CDR1 ENHRY and CDR2 SYGVKD. The CDR3 is CAIKAENTEAFF. The CDR3 DNA sequence: TGTGCCATCAAGGCAGAGAACACTGAAGCTTTCTTT.

The V gene is TRBV28, the J gene TRBJ1-5; unclear D gene. The CDR3 loop spans 14 amino acids. The V end was cut by 5 bases, the J end by 9 bases, with 17 bases between. Germline values: CDR1 MDHEN, CDR2 SYDVKM. CDR3 amino acids: CASSPGGTHRPQHF. The CDR3, as DNA: TGTGCCAGCAGTCCAGGAGGCACCCATCGGCCCCAGCATTTT. The whole variable domain, filled in from reference TRBV28 and TRBJ1-5, reads DVKVTQSSRYLVKRTGEKVFLECVQDMDHENMFWYRQDPGLGLRLIYFSYDVKMKEKGDIPEGYSVSREKKERFSLILESASTNQTSMYLCASSPGGTHRPQHFGDGTRLSIL.

This clone turned up a few times. CDR3 DNA sequence: TGTGCCACCAGCTCGAGGACTGCCAATGAGCAGTTCTTC. It codes for CATSSRTANEQFF. The genes are TRBV15 and TRBJ2-1, with D tentatively TRBD2 (5 bases). With 5 bases removed from V and 6 bases from J, the gap between germline ends came to 11 bases. Per the germline V gene, CDR1 is LNHNV and CDR2 is YYDKDF (reference sequence). The CDR3 covers 13 residues.

The chain recombines TRBV2 with TRBJ2-7; TRBD2 aligns across 8 bases. Losses at the gene ends were 6 bases for V and 7 bases for J; bases not matched to a gene: 17. Germline values: CDR1 SNHLY, CDR2 FYNNEI. This CDR3 is 16 amino acids long. DNA of the CDR3: TGTGCCAGCAGCCTCCTTTGGGGAGCGGGAGTTAAAGAGCAGTACTTC. Translation gives CASSLLWGAGVKEQYF.

The chain links TRBV29-1 to TRBJ1-3; D is uncertain. The germline CDR1 and CDR2 sequences are SQVTM and ANQGSEA. The CDR3 extends over 11 amino acids. The V end was cut by 7 bases, the J end by 0 bases, with 4 bases between. CDR3 sequence: CSGGSGNTIYF. DNA of the CDR3: TGCAGCGGGGGCTCTGGAAACACCATATATTTT.

This rearrangement joins TRBV7-3 to TRBJ2-5; 7 bases match TRBD1. The germline V gene has CDR1 SGHTA and CDR2 FQGTGA. Unmatched junction bases numbered 1, after V lost 5 bases and J lost 1 base. CDR3 length: 13 amino acids. The CDR3 loop reads CASSDRVQETQYF. The CDR3 coding sequence is TGTGCCAGCAGCGACAGGGTCCAAGAGACCCAGTACTTC.

CDR3 residues: CASSLDGDTQYF. The CDR3 DNA reads as TGTGCCAGCAGCTTAGACGGTGATACGCAGTATTTT. The chain is built from TRBV11-3 and TRBJ2-3; no clear D. CDR1 and CDR2 from the germline V gene are SGHNT and YENEEA. There are 12 residues in the CDR3. The germline V and J ends were trimmed by 0 bases and 6 bases, with 4 bases remaining between them.

The rearrangement links TRBV7-8 to TRBJ1-2; the match to TRBD1 covers 12 bases. This CDR3 comprises 14 residues. Germline CDR1 and CDR2: SGHVS and FQNEAQ. The V and J ends lost 4 bases and 4 bases, in that order; junction bases with no gene match: 1. The CDR3 is CASSSGQGAYGYTF. Here the CDR3 DNA reads TGTGCCAGCAGCTCGGGACAGGGGGCCTATGGCTACACCTTC.